These 16 T cell receptor beta chains came from one sample sequenced in a study of blood T cell repertoires in COVID-19. Generated by immunoSEQ multiplex PCR, the TCRdb table keeps only in-frame clones and is missing some. The sample consists of about 98,000 clones, over 70% of them appearing once. Sequenced material: peripheral blood. These receptors all come from a man between 60 and 75 years old with acute or convalescent COVID-19.

The chain has TRBV5-1 and TRBJ2-3, with TRBD2 matching over 13 bases. The CDR3 loop spans 17 amino acids. Trimming cost V 3 bases and J 5 bases; bases outside gene matches: 9. The germline gives CDR1 SGHRS, CDR2 YFSETQ. The CDR3, as DNA: TGCGCCAGCAGCTCCGGACTAGCGGGGGCCGGGGTAGATACGCAGTATTTT. Protein product: CASSSGLAGAGVDTQYF.

The chain joins TRBV28 to TRBJ2-1, with 11 bases aligning to TRBD2. V lost 3 bases to trimming and J lost 1 base; unmatched junction nucleotides: 2. The CDR3 covers 16 residues. The germline gives CDR1 MDHEN, CDR2 SYDVKM. This chain's CDR3 is CASSLIAGGSYNEQFF. The CDR3 DNA follows: TGTGCCAGCAGTTTGATAGCGGGAGGGTCCTACAATGAGCAGTTCTTC.

This clone was picked up a small number of times. The chain recombines TRBV7-2 with TRBJ2-1; 9 positions agree with TRBD2. Looked up from germline, CDR1 is SGHTA and CDR2 is FQGNSA. After removal of 1 base from V and 5 bases from J, the junction contained 0 bases not matched to a gene. The CDR3 length is 14 residues. CDR3 nucleotide sequence: TGTGCCAGCAGCTTAGGACTAGCGGACAATGAGCAGTTCTTC. Amino acids: CASSLGLADNEQFF.

The chain links TRBV5-5 to TRBJ1-2, with 10 bases fitting TRBD1. The CDR3 runs 18 residues. Germline values: CDR1 SGHKS, CDR2 YYEKEE (reference sequence). J was trimmed by 7 bases and V by 0 bases; bases with no gene match: 15. The CDR3 sequence: CASSLASGQGTFLGGYTF. In DNA form, the CDR3 reads TGTGCCAGCAGCTTGGCGTCGGGACAGGGGACCTTTTTGGGTGGCTACACCTTC.

V and J are TRBV5-8 and TRBJ2-1; 10 nucleotides agree with TRBD2. The germline CDR1 and CDR2 sequences are SGHTS and YDEGEE. The V gene end was trimmed by 1 base and the J gene end by 3 bases; junction bases not matched to a gene: 10. This CDR3 has 18 residues. The CDR3 DNA follows: TGTGCCAGCAGCTTGTATTTGGGGACTAGCGAAGGCTACAATGAGCAGTTCTTC. Protein: CASSLYLGTSEGYNEQFF.

This rearrangement joins TRBV5-1 to TRBJ1-2, with D unresolved. The germline CDR1 and CDR2 sequences are SGHRS and YFSETQ. The ends were cut back, 0 bases at V and 2 bases at J, with 5 bases in the middle. There are 13 residues in the CDR3. CDR3 in amino acids: CASSLEENYGYTF. In nucleotides, the CDR3 is TGCGCCAGCAGCTTGGAGGAGAACTATGGCTACACCTTC.

V and J are TRBV19 and TRBJ2-7; TRBD1 is a possible D gene (6 bases). The CDR3 is 13 residues long. The germline V and J ends were trimmed by 4 bases and 6 bases, with 13 bases remaining between them. Looked up from germline, CDR1 is LNHDA and CDR2 is SQIVND (reference sequence). DNA of the CDR3: TGTGCCAGTAGTACCCGACAGGCAGCCGAGCAGTACTTC. Translating gives CASSTRQAAEQYF.

The chain uses TRBV11-3 and TRBJ2-1; a possible D gene is TRBD1 (6 bases). The CDR3 loop spans 12 amino acids. Looked up from germline, CDR1 is SGHNT and CDR2 is YENEEA. The V end lost 5 bases, the J end lost 8 bases, and 10 bases lay between the germline ends. This chain's CDR3 is CASSPQGYEQFF. In DNA, the CDR3 is TGTGCCAGCAGCCCCCAGGGGTATGAGCAGTTCTTC.

This clone was counted a single time. CDR3 loop: CASSLVVNEKLFF. CDR3 nucleotide sequence: TGTGCCAGCAGCTTAGTAGTGAATGAAAAACTGTTTTTT. V gene TRBV11-2 combines with J gene TRBJ1-4; D call uncertain. Germline V lookup: CDR1 SGHAT, CDR2 FQNNGV. The CDR3 length is 13 residues. The V and J ends lost 1 base and 5 bases respectively, with 5 bases between them.

V gene TRBV5-1 combines with J gene TRBJ2-1; 10 bases are a match to TRBD1. Germline-derived CDR1 and CDR2 are SGHRS and YFSETQ. V shed 7 bases and J 0 bases; nucleotides not matched to a gene: 13. This CDR3 is 18 amino acids long. The CDR3 protein is CASARDRGFSSSYNEQFF. Written as DNA, the CDR3 is TGCGCCAGCGCCAGGGACAGGGGTTTTTCGAGCTCCTACAATGAGCAGTTCTTC. Supplemented by reference TRBV5-1 and TRBJ2-1, the full variable domain reads KAGVTQTPRYLIKTRGQQVTLSCSPISGHRSVSWYQQTPGQGLQFLFEYFSETQRNKGNFPGRFSGRQFSNSRSEMNVSTLELGDSALYLCASARDRGFSSSYNEQFFGPGTRLTVL.

The chain joins TRBV7-9 to TRBJ1-6; D is possibly TRBD1 (5 bases). The germline gives CDR1 SEHNR, CDR2 FQNEAQ (reference sequence). The CDR3 sequence is 14 residues long. V was trimmed by 8 bases and J by 10 bases, leaving 18 bases between them. CDR3 in DNA: TGTGCCAGCGACAAGGTCGGGGGGGGGTCACCCCTCCACTTT. As protein: CASDKVGGGSPLHF.

Here the CDR3 reads CASSPIGLAGQETQYF. The DNA of the CDR3 is TGTGCCAGCTCACCAATCGGGCTAGCGGGGCAAGAGACCCAGTACTTC. The rearrangement links TRBV18 to TRBJ2-5, with 9 bases that match TRBD2. Per germline, CDR1 KGHSH and CDR2 LQKENI. V shed 2 bases and J 2 bases; nucleotides not matched to a gene: 6. This CDR3 contains 16 residues.

This chain joins TRBV6-6 and TRBJ1-4; 7 positions match TRBD1. CDR1 is MNHNY and CDR2 is SVGAGI in the germline V gene (reference sequence). The V gene end was trimmed by 6 bases and the J gene end by 3 bases; junction bases not matched to a gene: 10. This CDR3 has 16 residues. The CDR3 here is CASRSGTAFSNEKLFF. The CDR3 coding sequence is TGTGCCAGCAGATCTGGGACAGCCTTTTCTAATGAAAAACTGTTTTTT.

The chain is built from TRBV12-3 or TRBV12-4 and TRBJ2-7; D gene uncertain. The CDR3 has 12 residues. V lost 2 bases to trimming and J lost 3 bases, with 5 bases between them. The CDR3 DNA reads TGTGCCAGCAGTTTAACAGACTACGAGCAGTACTTC. Translation: CASSLTDYEQYF.

The chain's CDR3 is CASRDRSNYGYTF. The CDR3 coding sequence is TGTGCCAGCAGGGACAGGTCTAACTATGGCTACACCTTC. The chain uses TRBV6-5 and TRBJ1-2; 7 bases are shared with TRBD1. Per germline, CDR1 MNHEY and CDR2 SVGAGI. This CDR3 spans 13 amino acids. The V segment lost 6 bases and the J segment 0 bases; nucleotides outside the gene matches: 1.

The chain carries TRBV5-6 and TRBJ2-5, with 7 bases that match TRBD2. Germline lookup yields CDR1 SGHDT and CDR2 YYEEEE. J was trimmed by 1 base and V by 3 bases; bases with no gene match: 6. This CDR3 region has 15 residues. The CDR3, as DNA: TGTGCCAGCAGCTCCTATAGCGGGTCCCAAGAGACCCAGTACTTC. Encoded protein: CASSSYSGSQETQYF.